This TCR beta chain was identified during a study of CD4+ T cells in melanoma. Points on this clone: The target antigen is unknown.

The germline CDR1 and CDR2 sequences are SQVTM and ANQGSEA. Between the trimmed V and J ends, which lost 7 bases and 1 base, there was a span of 9 bases. CDR3 length: 12 residues. The study's findings and limits: Reportedly, melanoma neoantigen-specific CD4+ T cells showed varied differentiation states. A reported correlation linked neoantigen-specific CD4+ T cells to CD8+, macrophage and B cell function.

Profiled with immunoSEQ multiplex PCR; TCRdb holds only in-frame clones, not every one. The sample has 8,500 to 10,000 clones, about 78% seen once. Material for sequencing was tumor tissue. This chain joins TRBV29-1 and TRBJ2-3; no definite D call. The sequence derives from a human donor with melanoma. The CDR3 DNA is TGCAGCGGAACCTCTGGCACAGATACGCAGTATTTT. Its translation is CSGTSGTDTQYF.